The 20 T cell receptor beta chains below were found in one sample sequenced in a study of blood T cell repertoires in COVID-19. Produced via immunoSEQ multiplex PCR; TCRdb's table is partial and in-frame only. The profile shows about 90,000 clones, approximately 92% of them singletons. Material: peripheral blood. The origin of the receptors is a woman aged 55-70 years with active COVID-19.

This clone was picked up one time. This chain joins TRBV7-8 and TRBJ1-2, with a tentative D call TRBD1 (6 bases). The V gene's germline CDR1 is SGHVS and CDR2 FQNEAQ. The CDR3 runs to 12 residues. Trimming stripped 5 bases from V and 5 bases from J, with 9 bases between. The CDR3 region is CASSATGYGYTF. The CDR3 DNA is TGTGCCAGCAGCGCAACAGGGTATGGCTACACCTTC. The full variable domain, with the rest looked up from reference TRBV7-8 and TRBJ1-2, is GAGVSQSPRYKVAKRGQDVALRCDPISGHVSLFWYQQALGQGPEFLTYFQNEAQLDKSGLPSDRFFAERPEGSVSTLKIQRTQQEDSAVYLCASSATGYGYTFGSGTRLTVV.

The chain uses TRBV20-1 and TRBJ2-2; a possible D gene is TRBD2 (7 bases). In germline, CDR1 is DFQATT, CDR2 SNEGSKA (reference sequence). The CDR3 has 15 amino acids. The ends were cut back, 3 bases at V and 6 bases at J, with 17 bases in the middle. CDR3 nucleotides: TGCAGTGCTAGTCCGAGTGGGGGGGCGGCCGGGGAGCTGTTTTTT. Its translation: CSASPSGGAAGELFF.

This clone was seen only once. V usage is TRBV19 and J usage is TRBJ1-3; the D gene is possibly TRBD1 (6 bases). CDR3 length: 14 amino acids. Looked up from germline, CDR1 is LNHDA and CDR2 is SQIVND (reference sequence). The ends were cut back, 6 bases at V and 4 bases at J, with 13 bases in the middle. The CDR3: CASSAGGRGNTIYF. CDR3 nucleotide sequence: TGTGCCAGTAGCGCGGGGGGCAGAGGAAACACCATATATTTT.

The rearrangement links TRBV3-1 (or the pseudogene TRBV3-2) to TRBJ1-5, with TRBD1 matching over 7 bases. V gave up 1 base and J gave up 3 bases; unmatched junction bases: 3. This CDR3 contains 15 residues. The germline V gene encodes CDR1 LGHDT and CDR2 YNNKEL (reference sequence). Here the CDR3 DNA reads TGTGCCAGCAGCCAAGGGAGGGGGCTCAATCAGCCCCAGCATTTT. Translating it yields CASSQGRGLNQPQHF.

The count of this clone is one. The chain has TRBV6-5 and TRBJ1-5, with 7 bases lining up with TRBD1. V shed 2 bases and J 6 bases; nucleotides not matched to a gene: 4. The CDR3 spans 14 residues. Germline CDR1 is MNHEY and CDR2 is SVGAGI. CDR3 nucleotide sequence: TGTGCCAGCAGTTACAGGGACAGAGGTCAGCCCCAGCATTTT. It specifies CASSYRDRGQPQHF.

The rearrangement uses TRBV6-2 or TRBV6-3 and TRBJ2-7, with 8 nucleotides matching TRBD2. Germline V gene sequence: CDR1 MNHEY, CDR2 SVGEGT. There are 18 residues in the CDR3. Losses at the gene ends were 5 bases for V and 2 bases for J; bases not matched to a gene: 17. CDR3 region: CASSGSPGGPKLTYEQYF. CDR3 bases: TGTGCCAGCAGTGGATCCCCGGGAGGGCCAAAACTGACCTACGAGCAGTACTTC.

The J gene is TRBJ1-1, the V gene TRBV19; D remains unclear. V was shortened by 7 bases and J by 11 bases, with 23 bases between the two germline ends. CDR3 length: 14 residues. Germline CDR1 LNHDA, CDR2 SQIVND (reference sequence). CDR3 DNA sequence: TGTGCCAGTACTCTCGTGGGTGCAGTCCAGGTTGCTTTCTTT. It encodes CASTLVGAVQVAFF.

The V and J genes are TRBV2 and TRBJ1-1; 7 bases are a match to TRBD1. The V gene end was trimmed by 7 bases and the J gene end by 2 bases; junction bases not matched to a gene: 4. The CDR3 runs to 13 residues. Germline V gives CDR1 SNHLY, CDR2 FYNNEI. The chain's CDR3 is CASTRDSNTEAFF. DNA for the CDR3: TGTGCCAGCACGCGGGACAGTAACACTGAAGCTTTCTTT. The entire variable domain, with the rest obtained from reference TRBV2 and TRBJ1-1, is as follows: EPEVTQTPSHQVTQMGQEVILRCVPISNHLYFYWYRQILGQKVEFLVSFYNNEISEKSEIFDDQFSVERPDGSNFTLKIRSTKLEDSAMYFCASTRDSNTEAFFGQGTRLTVV.

This clone showed up just once. V and J are TRBV7-6 and TRBJ2-3, with D uncertain. V was clipped by 0 bases and J by 6 bases, with 7 bases between them. Germline CDR1 SGHVS, CDR2 FNYEAQ. The CDR3 sequence is 13 residues long. The CDR3 coding sequence is TGTGCCAGCAGCTTAGCGCGGAAGGATACGCAGTATTTT. Protein sequence: CASSLARKDTQYF.

The chain is built from TRBV3-1 (or the pseudogene TRBV3-2) and TRBJ2-7, with a possible D match to TRBD1 (6 bases). The length of the CDR3 is 18 residues. Germline V gives CDR1 LGHDT, CDR2 YNNKEL (reference sequence). V was trimmed by 4 bases and J by 9 bases, leaving 31 bases between them. CDR3 bases: TGTGCCAGCAGCCCTATATACCCCGGGACAACTTTAGCGCCAAGGCAGTACTTC. The encoded protein is CASSPIYPGTTLAPRQYF.

For the CDR3, the DNA is TGTGCCAGCAGGACCCCGCAAGCGGGCCGGGCTGATACGCAGTATTTT. This gives the protein CASRTPQAGRADTQYF. This chain links TRBV28 with TRBJ2-3; the D gene is possibly TRBD2 (6 bases). The CDR3 extends over 16 amino acids. In germline, CDR1 is MDHEN, CDR2 SYDVKM. V was cut by 6 bases and J by 6 bases, with 22 bases left in between.

The V and J genes are TRBV7-9 and TRBJ1-6; TRBD1 aligns across 10 bases. Looked up from germline, CDR1 is SEHNR and CDR2 is FQNEAQ (reference sequence). The junction had 17 bases not matched to a gene; V was cut back by 7 bases and J by 8 bases. The CDR3 spans 18 residues. The CDR3 reads CASNRDRGDVAMDSPLHF. The CDR3 bases are TGTGCCAGCAACCGGGACAGGGGAGATGTCGCTATGGATTCACCCCTCCACTTT. The entire variable domain, with the rest obtained from reference TRBV7-9 and TRBJ1-6, is as follows: DTGVSQNPRHKITKRGQNVTFRCDPISEHNRLYWYRQTLGQGPEFLTYFQNEAQLEKSRLLSDRFSAERPKGSFSTLEIQRTEQGDSAMYLCASNRDRGDVAMDSPLHFGNGTRLTVT.

This chain uses TRBV6-2 or TRBV6-3 with TRBJ2-7; the match to TRBD2 covers 8 bases. J gave up 3 bases and V 6 bases, and 10 bases lay outside the gene matches. In germline, CDR1 is MNHEY, CDR2 SVGEGT. The CDR3 has 15 amino acids. The CDR3 nucleotides are TGTGCCAGCAGCTCACCCCTCCTAGCGGGCTACGAGCAGTACTTC. It is translated as CASSSPLLAGYEQYF.

The chain couples TRBV5-4 to TRBJ2-1; D is possibly TRBD1 (5 bases). The CDR3 is 14 amino acids. V lost 6 bases and J lost 5, with 15 bases in between. Looked up from germline, CDR1 is SGHNT and CDR2 is YYREEE (reference sequence). Written as DNA, the CDR3 is TGTGCCAGCACCCTCAGTGGGGCAGACAATGAGCAGTTCTTC. Translating gives CASTLSGADNEQFF.

This clone was seen just once. The chain couples TRBV6-2 or TRBV6-3 to TRBJ2-3; 8 bases are shared with TRBD2. The CDR3 contains 16 residues. After removal of 5 bases from V and 3 bases from J, the junction contained 10 bases not matched to a gene. Germline V gene sequence: CDR1 MNHEY, CDR2 SVGEGT. Here the CDR3 DNA reads TGTGCCAGCAGTCCCCGGGGAGCGGGGGAGACAGATACGCAGTATTTT. Translating gives CASSPRGAGETDTQYF.

This rearrangement joins TRBV7-8 to TRBJ2-1, with 7 bases aligning to TRBD1. The CDR3 is 15 amino acids. The ends lost 5 bases at V and 8 bases at J; junction bases unmatched: 12. Germline CDR1 and CDR2: SGHVS and FQNEAQ. CDR3 bases: TGTGCCAGCAGCATACTAGAAGGGGGCGGCGATGAGCAGTTCTTC. Its translation is CASSILEGGGDEQFF. Based on the CDR3 plus reference TRBV7-8 and TRBJ2-1, the full variable domain is GAGVSQSPRYKVAKRGQDVALRCDPISGHVSLFWYQQALGQGPEFLTYFQNEAQLDKSGLPSDRFFAERPEGSVSTLKIQRTQQEDSAVYLCASSILEGGGDEQFFGPGTRLTVL.

The chain couples TRBV6-5 to TRBJ2-7, with a weak D call TRBD1 (6 bases). The CDR3 totals 14 residues. Germline assignment: CDR1 MNHEY and CDR2 SVGAGI. The ends were cut back, 0 bases at V and 5 bases at J, with 11 bases in the middle. The CDR3, as DNA: TGTGCCAGCAGTTACTCGTGGGGGCCCGACGAGCAGTACTTC. Translated: CASSYSWGPDEQYF.

The chain has TRBV5-1 and TRBJ2-5; 9 positions agree with TRBD2. The CDR3 runs to 15 residues. Unmatched junction bases numbered 5, after V lost 2 bases and J lost 3 bases. Germline V gives CDR1 SGHRS, CDR2 YFSETQ. The chain's CDR3 is CASSLEGGREETQYF. As DNA, the CDR3 is TGCGCCAGCAGCTTAGAAGGCGGGAGGGAAGAGACCCAGTACTTC.

This chain uses TRBV10-3 with TRBJ2-5; perhaps TRBD1 as D (5 bases). Germline V CDR1 and CDR2: ENHRY, SYGVKD. V lost 2 bases and J 8 bases, leaving 15 bases between the germline ends. The CDR3 is made up of 14 amino acids. The chain's CDR3 is CAISEGASGETQYF. The CDR3 DNA follows: TGTGCCATCAGTGAGGGGGCTAGTGGGGAAACCCAGTACTTC.

This chain joins TRBV21-1 and TRBJ2-2; the D segment call TRBD1 is taken from the table without a DNA check. TRBV21-1 is marked as a pseudogene. The CDR3 length is 12 residues. The CDR3 nucleotides are TGTGCCAGCAGACAGGACACCGGGGAGCTGTTTTTT. Its protein is CASRQDTGELFF.